This entry is about one T cell receptor beta chain. Its antigen is unidentified. Germline-derived CDR1 and CDR2 are ENHRY and SYGVKD. Trimming took off 8 bases at V and 7 bases at J, with 20 bases between the two ends. The CDR3 has 14 amino acids. The sample belongs to a study of T cell responses to AZD1222 COVID-19 vaccine. Findings and caveats of the study: Recipients of AZD1222 seropositive at baseline numbered only 6 or 7. In a largely white British group with more females than males, clonal diversity was possibly underestimated. Spike regions recognized by vaccine-associated CD4 TCRs spanned the protein, led by 160-218 and 743-854.

The protocol was immunoSEQ multiplex PCR, while the TCRdb copy is restricted to in-frame clones and leaves out a portion. The sample has some 180,000 clones; almost 95% are singletons. This chain joins TRBV10-3 and TRBJ1-2, with a possible D match to TRBD1 (6 bases). This sequence was found in an adult in good health. This specimen was peripheral blood, taken on day 0 of AZD1222 vaccination. CDR3 sequence reads: CAIGTGTPPGGYTF. The CDR3 DNA follows: TGTGCCATCGGAACCGGGACACCTCCCGGTGGCTACACCTTC.